This entry is about one T cell receptor beta chain. The source of the sample is a study of blood T cell repertoires in COVID-19. Per the original methods: How many nucleated cells were present was estimated from reference gene primer amplification. Libraries were prepared by immunoSEQ multiplex PCR; TCRdb keeps only in-frame clonotypes and omits some of them. V and J calls plus clone size are reproduced from that table; the DNA served to infer D and trimming. The sample records more than 80,000 clones, 90% being singletons. V was cut by 6 bases and J by 5 bases, with 11 bases left in between. Germline values: CDR1 MNHEY, CDR2 SVGEGT. The CDR3 contains 13 residues.

This clonotype was obtained from a man aged 18 to 29 with COVID-19, enrolled during active disease. The sequenced material came from peripheral blood. The J gene is TRBJ1-5, the V gene TRBV6-2 or TRBV6-3, with D unresolved. The CDR3 nucleotides are TGTGCCAGCAGCCACCCGGGTTATCAGCCCCAGCATTTT. Protein product: CASSHPGYQPQHF.